This record looks at one TCR beta chain sequence and its context. Its antigen is as yet unknown. The data were taken from a study of T-cell memory formation after mild COVID-19. Background on the study: TCR clusters were largely donor specific.

CDR1 GTSNPN and CDR2 SVGIG come from the germline V gene (reference sequence). V was cut by 6 bases and J by 9 bases, with 15 bases left in between. The CDR3 length is 12 residues. MiXCR was run by TCRdb on the 5' RACE reads, yielding one entry per CDR3 protein. The sample lists around 390,000 distinct CDR3 sequences, approximately 15% occurring once. General observations from the study: CD4/CD8 balance characterized clones contracting day 15 to 85, and CD4+ skew characterized later expanders.

Sequenced input: PBMCs or a T cell subset sorted from them (not recorded which). The chain joins TRBV30 to TRBJ2-1; TRBD2 might be the D (5 bases). The sequence was collected from a man younger than 35 who had mild COVID-19 (a few samples of this study predate the infection). Cell type and time point are not known. CDR3 sequence reads: CACLVGRGEQFF. The CDR3 DNA reads as TGTGCCTGCCTCGTGGGCCGGGGTGAGCAGTTCTTC.